This T cell receptor beta chain was sequenced in a study of Graves' ophthalmopathy and Graves' hyperthyroidism. CDR3 size: 13 residues. CDR1 and CDR2 from the germline V gene are LNHDA and SQIVND (reference sequence). With 4 bases removed from V and 7 bases from J, the gap between germline ends came to 11 bases. RNA transcripts yielded amplified TCR beta CDR3 regions. Amplification began with first-round RT-PCR using HTBI primers, then second-round multiplex PCR was performed. Each CDR3 protein is one row after TCRdb ran MiXCR on the multiplex PCR reads. The sample yields roughly 230,000 distinct CDR3 sequences, 20% to 25% seen once. Comment on this clonotype: Its antigen is not known. A read error may explain this, as a much larger clone is one base away.

Ophthalmopathy cases showed moderate-to-severe activity, scoring CAS ≥3 and NOSPECS ≥4, with duration under 3 months. Lactation, pregnancy, uncontrolled infections and other autoimmune diseases were all grounds for excluding patients. Fresh peripheral blood, 10 ml, was the PBMC source. Study-wide points: The model's prediction of ophthalmopathy progression had just over 70% sensitivity and approximately 72% specificity.

The clonotype was recovered from a woman in her 50s with Graves' ophthalmopathy. Sequencing used peripheral blood. The chain joins TRBV19 to TRBJ1-5; D is perhaps TRBD1 (5 bases). Here the CDR3 reads CASSRQWRQPQHF. CDR3 DNA sequence: TGTGCCAGTAGTAGACAGTGGAGGCAGCCCCAGCATTTT.